A selection of T cell receptor beta chains follows, all from one sample in a study of blood T cell repertoires in COVID-19. The method was immunoSEQ multiplex PCR; TCRdb's version includes in-frame clones alone and lacks a portion of them. The sample shows roughly 200,000 clones, about 85% of them seen only once. Sequenced: PBMCs or T cells enriched from blood (not recorded which). The receptors come from a woman younger than 45 who had recovered from COVID-19. Both conserved end residues are part of each CDR3. A D gene is named only where the DNA matches it firmly. Size is omitted from some rows. Given values are once, few, many or a class for expanded clones.

D,J,V,size,DNA,CDR3
TRBD2,TRBJ2-3,TRBV7-9,.,TGTGCCAGCAGCTTAATAACTAGCGGGCAACAAGATACGCAGTATTTT,CASSLITSGQQDTQYF
.,TRBJ2-1,TRBV5-5,few,TGTGCCAGCAGCTGGGCAGCGGACAATGAGCAGTTCTTC,CASSWAADNEQFF
TRBD1,TRBJ1-2,TRBV6-5,.,TGTGCCAGCAGTTACGAGACAGGGGGAGTTAACACCTTC,CASSYETGGVNTF
TRBD2,TRBJ2-2,TRBV7-3,.,TGTGCCAGCAGCGTCACTAGCGGGGGATACACCGGGGAGCTGTTTTTT,CASSVTSGGYTGELFF
.,TRBJ1-1,TRBV19,once,TGTGCCAGTACTACTCTGATCATGAACACTGAAGCTTTCTTT,CASTTLIMNTEAFF
TRBD1,TRBJ2-6,TRBV9,.,TGTGCCAGCAGCGTTAGTGGACAGGGTTACTCTGGGGCCAACGTCCTGACTTTC,CASSVSGQGYSGANVLTF
.,TRBJ1-2,TRBV6-5,.,TGTGCCAGCAGACGGAACTATGGCTACACCTTC,CASRRNYGYTF
.,TRBJ2-3,TRBV5-1,.,TGCGCCAGCAGCTTGGCCGCAGATACGCAGTATTTT,CASSLAADTQYF
.,TRBJ1-2,TRBV29-1,.,TGCAGCGGTCGGGACATATATGGCTACACCTTC,CSGRDIYGYTF
TRBD1,TRBJ2-7,TRBV12-5,.,TGTGCTAGTGGTTCCTTACTGACCCGGGACAGAACCTACGAGCAGTACTTC,CASGSLLTRDRTYEQYF
.,TRBJ1-6,TRBV7-8,.,TGTGCCAGCAGCCGAGTTCTCCAGGGGCGTAATTCACCCCTCCACTTT,CASSRVLQGRNSPLHF
TRBD2,TRBJ2-7,TRBV7-2,.,TGTGCCAGCAGCTTATCCGGACTAGCGAGAGCCTACGAGCAGTACTTC,CASSLSGLARAYEQYF
.,TRBJ1-5,TRBV19,.,TGTGCCAGTAGTATAGCAGGGGACACCAGCAATCAGCCCCAGCATTTT,CASSIAGDTSNQPQHF
.,TRBJ1-6,TRBV14,.,TGTGCCAGCAGCCTTCGGGGAGGGTCGCGTAATTCACCCCTCCACTTT,CASSLRGGSRNSPLHF
TRBD2,TRBJ2-2,TRBV6-4,.,TGTGCCAGCAGTGACTCCATGGGAGGGGACACCGGGGAGCTGTTTTTT,CASSDSMGGDTGELFF
.,TRBJ1-2,TRBV24-1,.,TGTGCCACCAGTGATTTGGGCCTGAACTATGGCTACACCTTC,CATSDLGLNYGYTF
.,TRBJ2-3,TRBV4-2,.,TGTGCCAGCAGCCCGGTAGCTTCATCTGCAGATACGCAGTATTTT,CASSPVASSADTQYF
.,TRBJ1-1,TRBV21-1,.,TGTGCCAGCAGCAAAGTAGGGGGGGAATTTAACACTGAAGCTTTCTTT,CASSKVGGEFNTEAFF
.,TRBJ1-1,TRBV19,.,TGTGCCAGTAGTGCGGGCCTTCTTAACACTGAAGCTTTCTTT,CASSAGLLNTEAFF
.,TRBJ1-1,TRBV4-2,.,TGTGCCAGCAGCCAAGATGGGGGGGGATCAAACACTGAAGCTTTCTTT,CASSQDGGGSNTEAFF
.,TRBJ2-5,TRBV24-1,.,TGTGCCACCAGAGCCGGGACTCCCATCGGGACCCAGTACTTC,CATRAGTPIGTQYF
TRBD1,TRBJ1-2,TRBV7-9,.,TGTGCCAGCAGCTTTTCGGGACAGGGTTTTCGCTATGGCTACACCTTC,CASSFSGQGFRYGYTF
TRBD1,TRBJ1-2,TRBV24-1,.,TGTGCCACCAGTGATTCTTCTGCAGGGGGCGCGGGAGGCTACACCTTC,CATSDSSAGGAGGYTF
.,TRBJ1-3,TRBV30,.,TGTGCCTGGAGTCGACAGGGAAACACCATATATTTT,CAWSRQGNTIYF
TRBD1,TRBJ1-1,TRBV2,few,TGTGCCAGCAGTGAATCGGGGGACAGGGCTGAAGCTTTCTTT,CASSESGDRAEAFF
.,TRBJ1-3,TRBV11-2,.,TGTGCCAGCAGCTTAGAGTACAGGGTTGGAAACACCATATATTTT,CASSLEYRVGNTIYF
.,TRBJ1-3,TRBV2,.,TGTGCCAGCAGTGCTGACGGCGGCTCTGGAAACACCATATATTTT,CASSADGGSGNTIYF
.,TRBJ2-7,TRBV30,.,TGTGCCTGGAGTTTACCCGGAGGTGACATTTCCTACGAGCAGTACTTC,CAWSLPGGDISYEQYF
TRBD2,TRBJ2-3,TRBV5-1,.,TGCGCCAGCAGCTTGGCTAGCGGGATTGCAGATACGCAGTATTTT,CASSLASGIADTQYF
TRBD2,TRBJ2-3,TRBV19,once,TGTGCCAGTAGTATGGGGGGGACTAGCGGGAGTGCGAGCACAGATACGCAGTATTTT,CASSMGGTSGSASTDTQYF
.,TRBJ2-1,TRBV4-2,.,TGTGCCAGCAGCCAAGATGCCAGGGCCTTCTACAATGAGCAGTTCTTC,CASSQDARAFYNEQFF
.,TRBJ1-2,TRBV30,.,TGTGCCACGACAAGACAGAGAGCTAACTATGGCTACACCTTC,CATTRQRANYGYTF
TRBD2,TRBJ2-2,TRBV19,.,TGTGCCAGTAGGGGAAGGACTAGCGGGGTCCAGAACACCGGGGAGCTGTTTTTT,CASRGRTSGVQNTGELFF
.,TRBJ2-3,TRBV11-2,few,TGTGCCAGCTCCAGGGTTAAGGCCACAGATACGCAGTATTTT,CASSRVKATDTQYF
TRBD1,TRBJ2-6,TRBV5-8,.,TGTGCCAGCAGCCCAACAGGGGGTAGCGCTGGGGCCAACGTCCTGACTTTC,CASSPTGGSAGANVLTF
.,TRBJ1-2,TRBV19,.,TGTGCCAGTAGTATATATGCACAGTCCTATGGCTACACCTTC,CASSIYAQSYGYTF
.,TRBJ1-2,TRBV29-1,.,TGCAGCGTTCATGCAGGCTCGCGCAACTATGGCTACACCTTC,CSVHAGSRNYGYTF
TRBD1,TRBJ1-5,TRBV5-6,.,TGTGCCAGCAGCGCACAGGGGTTCGGCCAGCCCCAGCATTTT,CASSAQGFGQPQHF
TRBD1,TRBJ1-2,TRBV27,.,TGTGCCAGCAGGAGGCAGGGGGAAGGAGCTAACTATGGCTACACCTTC,CASRRQGEGANYGYTF
TRBD1,TRBJ2-1,TRBV18,.,TGTGCCAGCTCACTCACGACAGGGAATGAGCAGTTCTTC,CASSLTTGNEQFF
.,TRBJ2-7,TRBV6-2/TRBV6-3,.,TGTGCCAGCAGTGGAGACGGATTAAGCTCCTACGAGCAGTACTTC,CASSGDGLSSYEQYF